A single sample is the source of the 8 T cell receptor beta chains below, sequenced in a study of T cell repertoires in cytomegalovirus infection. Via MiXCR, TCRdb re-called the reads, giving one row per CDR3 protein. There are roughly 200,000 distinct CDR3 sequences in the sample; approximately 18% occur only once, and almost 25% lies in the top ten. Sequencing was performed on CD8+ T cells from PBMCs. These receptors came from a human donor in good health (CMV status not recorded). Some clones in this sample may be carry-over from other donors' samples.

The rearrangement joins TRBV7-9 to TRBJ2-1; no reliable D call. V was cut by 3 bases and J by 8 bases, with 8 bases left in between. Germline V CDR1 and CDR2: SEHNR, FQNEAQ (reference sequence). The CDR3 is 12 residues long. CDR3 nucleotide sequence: TGTGCCAGCAGCTTTCCGGGCGATGAGCAGTTCTTC. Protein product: CASSFPGDEQFF.

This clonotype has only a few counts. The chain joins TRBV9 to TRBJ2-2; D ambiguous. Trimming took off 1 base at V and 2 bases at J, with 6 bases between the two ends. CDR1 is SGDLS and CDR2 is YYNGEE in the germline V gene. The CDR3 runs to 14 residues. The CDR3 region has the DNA TGTGCCAGCAGCGTAAGGAAAAACACCGGGGAGCTGTTTTTT. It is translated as CASSVRKNTGELFF.

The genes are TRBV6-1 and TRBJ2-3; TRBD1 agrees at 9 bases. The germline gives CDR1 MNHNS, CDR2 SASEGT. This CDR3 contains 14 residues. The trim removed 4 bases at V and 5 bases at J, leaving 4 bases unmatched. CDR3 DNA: TGTGCCAGCAGTGGGACAGGGGAGGTAGATACGCAGTATTTT. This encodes CASSGTGEVDTQYF.

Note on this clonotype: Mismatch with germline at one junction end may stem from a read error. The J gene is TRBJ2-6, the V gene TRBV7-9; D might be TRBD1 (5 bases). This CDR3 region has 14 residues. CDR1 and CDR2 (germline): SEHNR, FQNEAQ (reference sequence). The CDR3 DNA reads TGTGCCAGCAGCTTAGGCTCTGGGGCCAACGGCCTGACTTTC. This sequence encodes CASSLGSGANGLTF. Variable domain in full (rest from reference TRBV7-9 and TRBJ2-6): DTGVSQNPRHKITKRGQNVTFRCDPISEHNRLYWYRQTLGQGPEFLTYFQNEAQLEKSRLLSDRFSAERPKGSFSTLEIQRTEQGDSAMYLCASSLGSGANGLTFGAGSRLTVL.

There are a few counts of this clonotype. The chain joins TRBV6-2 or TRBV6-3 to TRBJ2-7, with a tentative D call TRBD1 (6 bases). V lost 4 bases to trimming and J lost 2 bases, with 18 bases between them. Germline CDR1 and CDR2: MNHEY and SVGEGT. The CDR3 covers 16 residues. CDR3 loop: CASSSSNRDTPYEQYF. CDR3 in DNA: TGTGCCAGCAGTTCCTCCAACCGGGACACCCCCTACGAGCAGTACTTC.

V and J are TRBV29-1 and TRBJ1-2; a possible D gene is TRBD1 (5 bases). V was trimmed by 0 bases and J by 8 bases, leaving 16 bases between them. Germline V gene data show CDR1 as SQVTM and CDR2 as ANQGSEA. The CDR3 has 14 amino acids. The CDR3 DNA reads TGCAGCGTTGAAGATCTAGAACTTCGGGGGGGCTACACCTTC. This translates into CSVEDLELRGGYTF.

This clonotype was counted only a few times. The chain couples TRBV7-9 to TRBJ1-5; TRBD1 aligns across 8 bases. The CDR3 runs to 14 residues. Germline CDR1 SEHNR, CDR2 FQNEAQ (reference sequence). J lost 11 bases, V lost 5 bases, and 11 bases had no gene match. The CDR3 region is CASSQDRAPGAQHF. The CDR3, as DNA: TGTGCCAGCAGCCAGGACAGGGCTCCTGGAGCCCAGCATTTT.

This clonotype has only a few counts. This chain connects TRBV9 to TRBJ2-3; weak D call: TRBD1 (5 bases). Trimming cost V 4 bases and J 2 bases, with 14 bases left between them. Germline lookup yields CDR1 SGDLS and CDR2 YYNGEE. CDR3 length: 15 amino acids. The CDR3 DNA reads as TGTGCCAGCAGCCCCCAGACAGAAGACACAGATACGCAGTATTTT. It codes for CASSPQTEDTDTQYF.